The 27 T cell receptor beta chains below come from one sample, sequenced in a study of cytomegalovirus exposure and HLA in healthy donors. Researchers ran the PCR with 60 Vbeta and 13 Jbeta primers. The method was immunoSEQ multiplex PCR; TCRdb's version includes in-frame clones alone and lacks a portion of them. The table has about 160,000 clones, roughly 70% seen once. The sequenced sample was PBMCs. Every receptor here comes from a man aged 35-49 years in good health and CMV-seropositive.

This clone was observed a handful of times. The chain is built from TRBV5-1 and TRBJ1-1, with 7 positions matching TRBD1. The CDR3 extends over 14 amino acids. CDR1 and CDR2 from the germline V gene are SGHRS and YFSETQ. J was trimmed by 3 bases and V by 4 bases; bases with no gene match: 6. CDR3 sequence reads: CASSRQGRDTEAFF. CDR3 DNA: TGCGCCAGCAGCCGACAGGGTAGGGACACTGAAGCTTTCTTT.

Remarks on this clone: At one end the junction does not follow the germline gene, possibly because of a read error. The chain links TRBV11-2 to TRBJ2-7; D possibly corresponds to TRBD2 (6 bases). Germline CDR1 SGHAT, CDR2 FQNNGV. The CDR3 covers 13 residues. The chain's CDR3 is CASSVVSGVVEDF. CDR3 bases: TGTGCCAGCAGCGTGGTGTCGGGGGTTGTGGAGGACTTC. The full variable domain, its missing parts supplied by reference TRBV11-2 and TRBJ2-7, is EAGVAQSPRYKIIEKRQSVAFWCNPISGHATLYWYQQILGQGPKLLIQFQNNGVVDDSQLPKDRFSAERLKGVDSTLKIQPAKLEDSAVYLCASSVVSGVVEDFGPGTRLTVT.

This clone showed up just a few times. The CDR3 region is CASSSDGSGKLFF. The CDR3 bases are TGTGCCAGCAGTTCGGACGGGAGCGGAAAACTGTTTTTT. The rearrangement uses TRBV28 and TRBJ1-4; D gene uncertain. Looked up from germline, CDR1 is MDHEN and CDR2 is SYDVKM. Deletions cut 4 bases from V and 10 bases from J, with 13 bases between. The CDR3 loop spans 13 amino acids.

The genes are TRBV27 and TRBJ1-6; 7 bases agree with TRBD1. The V gene end was trimmed by 2 bases and the J gene end by 6 bases; junction bases not matched to a gene: 4. The CDR3 consists of 15 residues. CDR1 is MNHEY and CDR2 is SMNVEV in the germline V gene (reference sequence). DNA for the CDR3: TGTGCCAGCAGTTTAAAGGCAGGGGGTAATTCACCCCTCCACTTT. This sequence encodes CASSLKAGGNSPLHF.

The rearrangement uses TRBV7-6 and TRBJ1-4, with 8 bases fitting TRBD1. Looked up from germline, CDR1 is SGHVS and CDR2 is FNYEAQ. This CDR3 region has 17 residues. Trimming cost V 5 bases and J 6 bases; bases outside gene matches: 14. The CDR3 here is CASSVRPRTGTHEKLFF. The DNA of the CDR3 is TGTGCCAGCAGCGTCAGGCCCCGGACAGGGACCCATGAAAAACTGTTTTTT.

The chain carries TRBV7-2 and TRBJ2-3, with unresolved D. Germline CDR1 is SGHTA and CDR2 is FQGNSA. Trimming left V 5 bases short and J 2 bases short, with 5 bases between. The CDR3 is 12 residues long. CDR3 coding DNA: TGTGCCAGCAGCCCATCCACAGATACGCAGTATTTT. Residues: CASSPSTDTQYF.

J is TRBJ1-2 and V is TRBV7-9; 7 bases match TRBD1. V dropped 6 bases and J dropped 4; count of bases not matched to a gene: 11. The CDR3 is 15 residues long. The germline gives CDR1 SEHNR, CDR2 FQNEAQ (reference sequence). Written as DNA, the CDR3 is TGTGCCAGCAGTAAACAGGGGATCCTTAGCTATGGCTACACCTTC. It specifies CASSKQGILSYGYTF.

The rearrangement joins TRBV29-1 to TRBJ1-4; a possible D gene is TRBD1 (6 bases). Germline lookup yields CDR1 SQVTM and CDR2 ANQGSEA. There are 13 residues in the CDR3. V lost 6 bases, J lost 2 bases, and 10 bases lay in between. DNA of the CDR3: TGCAGCGTGGCAGGGGTGACTAATGAAAAACTGTTTTTT. Its protein product is CSVAGVTNEKLFF.

The genes are TRBV6-1 and TRBJ1-2; D not certain. V was clipped by 4 bases and J by 3 bases, with 12 bases between them. Germline CDR1 reads MNHNS; CDR2 reads SASEGT. The CDR3 is made up of 14 amino acids. Here the CDR3 reads CASSGQAADYGYTF. DNA for the CDR3: TGTGCCAGCAGTGGGCAAGCGGCGGACTATGGCTACACCTTC.

The sample holds a few counts of this clone. The J gene is TRBJ2-5, the V gene TRBV4-2; TRBD1 agrees at 10 bases. V lost 4 bases to trimming and J lost 5 bases; unmatched junction nucleotides: 4. The V gene's germline CDR1 is LGHNA and CDR2 YNFKEQ. The CDR3 has 14 amino acids. DNA for the CDR3: TGTGCCAGCAGCCGGGACAGGGGATCGGAGACCCAGTACTTC. Translating gives CASSRDRGSETQYF.

The gene calls are TRBV28 and TRBJ2-5; D is undetermined. This CDR3 has 12 amino acids. V was shortened by 5 bases and J by 4 bases, with 8 bases between the two germline ends. CDR1 and CDR2 (germline): MDHEN, SYDVKM. The CDR3 DNA reads TGTGCCAGCAGTCCTACCGTAGAGACCCAGTACTTC. Translation: CASSPTVETQYF.

This clone was counted a few times. The chain recombines TRBV7-2 with TRBJ1-5; possibly TRBD1 for D (5 bases). V lost 5 bases, J lost 0 bases, and 20 bases lay in between. CDR1 and CDR2 from the germline V gene are SGHTA and FQGNSA. This CDR3 comprises 18 residues. CDR3 in amino acids: CASSARRSGRNSNQPQHF. CDR3 DNA: TGTGCCAGCAGCGCAAGGAGGTCAGGGAGGAATAGCAATCAGCCCCAGCATTTT.

In its sample, this clone was seen once. This chain uses TRBV4-1 with TRBJ1-5, with a weak D call TRBD1 (5 bases). Germline V gene sequence: CDR1 MGHRA, CDR2 YSYEKL. The CDR3 is made up of 16 amino acids. V was cut by 0 bases and J by 2 bases, with 11 bases left in between. The CDR3, as DNA: TGCGCCAGCAGCCAAGATAGCGGGGCAGGCAATCAGCCCCAGCATTTT. Encoded protein: CASSQDSGAGNQPQHF.

The genes are TRBV19 and TRBJ2-2, with a tentative D call TRBD2 (7 bases). Germline V gene data show CDR1 as LNHDA and CDR2 as SQIVND (reference sequence). Deletions cut 7 bases from V and 4 bases from J, with 13 bases between. The CDR3 length is 14 residues. The CDR3 DNA is TGTGCCAGTACTGGGGGGGCCGGCACCGGGGAGCTGTTTTTT. The encoded protein is CASTGGAGTGELFF.

The J gene is TRBJ1-2, the V gene TRBV6-5; no firm D call. CDR3 length: 14 residues. CDR1 is MNHEY, CDR2 SVGAGI, per germline. Between the trimmed V and J ends, which lost 0 bases and 8 bases, there was a span of 13 bases. The CDR3 DNA is TGTGCCAGCAGTTACTCTCGGTTAGGAGGGGGCTACACCTTC. As protein: CASSYSRLGGGYTF.

The chain is built from TRBV5-4 and TRBJ2-5; a weak D match, TRBD2 (7 bases). This CDR3 region has 15 residues. Trimming removed 4 bases from V and 5 bases from J, with 18 bases in between. Germline V lookup: CDR1 SGHNT, CDR2 YYREEE (reference sequence). This chain's CDR3 is CASSPEGGAGETQYF. The CDR3 nucleotides are TGTGCCAGCAGCCCGGAGGGGGGGGCCGGGGAGACCCAGTACTTC.

CDR3 in DNA: TGTGCCAGCAGCAGACAGGCAAGGAGCAATCAGCCCCAGCATTTT. Translation gives CASSRQARSNQPQHF. The chain combines TRBV27 with TRBJ1-5, with a tentative D call TRBD1 (6 bases). Trimming left V 6 bases short and J 1 base short, with 13 bases between. This CDR3 has 15 amino acids. Germline loops: CDR1 MNHEY, CDR2 SMNVEV (reference sequence).

The chain has TRBV2 and TRBJ1-2, with D uncertain. V gave up 0 bases and J gave up 4 bases, with 6 bases separating them. CDR3 size: 13 residues. The germline gives CDR1 SNHLY, CDR2 FYNNEI. DNA for the CDR3: TGTGCCAGCAGTGAAGCGCCCAGCTATGGCTACACCTTC. Translation: CASSEAPSYGYTF.

V is TRBV10-3 and J is TRBJ1-6; 8 nucleotides agree with TRBD1. Germline-derived CDR1 and CDR2 are ENHRY and SYGVKD. V lost 3 bases, J lost 5 bases, and 3 bases stayed unmatched. This CDR3 has 15 amino acids. The CDR3: CAISERDRNNSPLHF. CDR3 DNA: TGTGCCATCAGTGAAAGGGACAGGAATAATTCACCCCTCCACTTT.

The rearrangement uses TRBV7-9 and TRBJ1-2; D might be TRBD1 (6 bases). Per the germline V gene, CDR1 is SEHNR and CDR2 is FQNEAQ (reference sequence). This CDR3 contains 14 residues. Trimming pared 5 bases from V and 5 bases from J, leaving 15 bases between. In DNA form, the CDR3 reads TGTGCCAGCAGCCGTTCCGGGACACTTTATGGCTACACCTTC. This encodes CASSRSGTLYGYTF.

The chain carries TRBV5-1 and TRBJ1-6; 9 bases are shared with TRBD1. The CDR3 covers 19 residues. CDR1 and CDR2 from the germline V gene are SGHRS and YFSETQ. V lost 3 bases to trimming and J lost 0 bases; unmatched junction nucleotides: 10. The CDR3 region is CASSSGQGSFRSYNSPLHF. CDR3 coding DNA: TGCGCCAGCAGCTCGGGACAGGGCTCTTTTCGCTCCTATAATTCACCCCTCCACTTT.

This clone was detected only a few times. The V gene is TRBV12-5, the J gene TRBJ2-7, with D perhaps matching TRBD2 (5 bases). V lost 5 bases to trimming and J lost 4 bases, with 24 bases between them. This CDR3 contains 17 residues. CDR1 is LGHNT, CDR2 FRNRAP, per germline. CDR3 amino acids: CASGDGHGEQSGYEQYF. CDR3 nucleotide sequence: TGTGCTAGTGGTGATGGTCACGGGGAACAGTCTGGGTACGAGCAGTACTTC.

The chain has TRBV18 and TRBJ2-2; the D gene is possibly TRBD1 (6 bases). There are 17 residues in the CDR3. The V gene's germline CDR1 is KGHSH and CDR2 LQKENI. V dropped 4 bases and J dropped 4 bases, with 19 bases sitting between them. CDR3 nucleotides: TGTGCCAGCTCACTGGGCGCCGGGACACCCGTCACCGGGGAGCTGTTTTTT. Its translation is CASSLGAGTPVTGELFF.

V gene TRBV19 combines with J gene TRBJ2-3; D perhaps matches TRBD1 (6 bases). The V end was cut by 5 bases, the J end by 6 bases, with 15 bases between. Germline lookup yields CDR1 LNHDA and CDR2 SQIVND (reference sequence). This CDR3 is 14 amino acids long. As DNA, the CDR3 is TGTGCCAGTAGTCCCAACCTGGGGGCGGATACGCAGTATTTT. Its translation: CASSPNLGADTQYF.

This sequence joins TRBV5-6 and TRBJ2-7; 9 bases fit TRBD1. Germline V gene lookup returns CDR1 SGHDT and CDR2 YYEEEE. The J segment lost 3 bases and the V segment lost 2 bases, leaving 12 bases of the junction unmatched. This CDR3 comprises 17 residues. This chain's CDR3 is CASSFSTGQGGGYEQYF. CDR3 DNA sequence: TGTGCCAGCAGCTTCTCTACGGGACAGGGTGGAGGCTACGAGCAGTACTTC.

This chain links TRBV18 with TRBJ2-2, with a tentative D call TRBD2 (6 bases). Germline V gene data show CDR1 as KGHSH and CDR2 as LQKENI. The CDR3 is 15 amino acids. Trimming left V 3 bases short and J 2 bases short, with 10 bases between. The DNA for the CDR3 is TGTGCCAGCTCACCTTTAGCGGAAAACACCGGGGAGCTGTTTTTT. Translation gives CASSPLAENTGELFF.

The chain combines TRBV9 with TRBJ2-7; 10 bases agree with TRBD1. The germline gives CDR1 SGDLS, CDR2 YYNGEE. V lost 0 bases to trimming and J lost 6 bases; unmatched junction nucleotides: 6. The CDR3 is 15 amino acids. CDR3 loop: CASSVAGTGECEQYF. CDR3 sequence (DNA): TGTGCCAGCAGCGTAGCCGGGACAGGGGAGTGCGAGCAGTACTTC.